Below, 16 T cell receptor beta chains from the same sample are listed, as sequenced in a study of T-cell reconstitution after alpha-beta-depleted transplantation in children. A TCRbeta library incorporating unique molecular identifiers was prepared. Each CDR3 protein is one row after TCRdb ran MiXCR on the PCR reads. Of about 100,000 distinct CDR3 sequences listed, 5% to 7% were seen once; the top ten hold roughly 23%. Sample: PBMCs, mostly from graft donor cells, taken 360 days after TCRalphabeta/CD19-depleted stem cell transplant. The receptors shown here come from a male patient between 2 and 15 years old who had a stem cell transplant for acute lymphoblastic leukemia, so the T cells may come from the graft donor.

This clonotype was counted ten times or more. The chain recombines TRBV24-1 with TRBJ2-7; D ambiguous. The CDR3 spans 11 residues. The V end was cut by 0 bases, the J end by 6 bases, with 2 bases between. CDR1 is KGHDR and CDR2 is SFDVKD in the germline V gene. The chain's CDR3 is CATSDLTEQYF. The DNA of the CDR3 is TGTGCCACCAGTGATTTGACCGAGCAGTACTTC.

Ten or more counts support this clonotype. This sequence joins TRBV5-1 and TRBJ2-7; 8 bases fit TRBD2. The V segment lost 1 base and the J segment 6 bases; nucleotides outside the gene matches: 3. The CDR3 spans 13 residues. CDR1 is SGHRS, CDR2 YFSETQ, per germline. CDR3 protein: CASSLSGTSEQYF. DNA for the CDR3: TGCGCCAGCAGCTTGTCTGGGACTAGCGAGCAGTACTTC.

The chain has TRBV7-9 and TRBJ2-4; the D is unclear. Looked up from germline, CDR1 is SEHNR and CDR2 is FQNEAQ (reference sequence). CDR3 size: 14 residues. V lost 6 bases and J 0 bases, leaving 9 bases between the germline ends. The CDR3 here is CASSLQGAKNIQYF. DNA for the CDR3: TGTGCCAGCAGTTTACAAGGAGCCAAAAACATTCAGTACTTC.

The chain uses TRBV7-2 and TRBJ2-7, with D hard to call. V lost 0 bases and J lost 5, with 11 bases in between. The germline CDR1 and CDR2 sequences are SGHTA and FQGNSA. The CDR3 totals 14 residues. The DNA of the CDR3 is TGTGCCAGCAGCTTAGCACCTAGACCCCACGAGCAGTACTTC. It codes for CASSLAPRPHEQYF.

The sample holds many counts of this clonotype. The chain recombines TRBV7-9 with TRBJ1-5; 7 bases agree with TRBD1. In germline, CDR1 is SEHNR, CDR2 FQNEAQ (reference sequence). There are 15 residues in the CDR3. J was trimmed by 6 bases and V by 4 bases; bases with no gene match: 9. CDR3: CASSSGGQLGQPQHF. As DNA, the CDR3 is TGTGCCAGCAGCTCTGGGGGACAGCTGGGTCAGCCCCAGCATTTT.

This clonotype was counted many times. The gene calls are TRBV12-3 or TRBV12-4 and TRBJ2-2; D unclear. This CDR3 contains 12 residues. The ends were cut back, 5 bases at V and 5 bases at J, with 6 bases in the middle. The chain's CDR3 is CASSPWTGELFF. Here the CDR3 DNA reads TGTGCCAGCAGTCCATGGACCGGGGAGCTGTTTTTT.

This clonotype showed up just a few times. The chain combines TRBV2 with TRBJ2-3; 9 nucleotides line up with TRBD2. V gave up 8 bases and J gave up 4 bases; unmatched junction bases: 7. Germline CDR1 SNHLY, CDR2 FYNNEI. This CDR3 has 14 residues. CDR3 nucleotide sequence: TGTGCCAGCGTCCGTCTAGCGGGGTCAGATACGCAGTATTTT. Its translation: CASVRLAGSDTQYF.

The chain links TRBV4-3 to TRBJ2-1, with 13 bases matching TRBD2. V trimming: 1 base; J trimming: 7 bases; junction bases outside the gene matches: 13. There are 19 residues in the CDR3. Germline V gene data show CDR1 as LGHNA and CDR2 as YSLEER. CDR3 coding DNA: TGCGCCAGCAGCCAAGCCCCTCCACTAGCGGGAGGGCCTGCGAATGAGCAGTTCTTC. Translating it yields CASSQAPPLAGGPANEQFF.

Ten or more counts support this clonotype. The rearrangement uses TRBV2 and TRBJ1-1; 8 bases align to TRBD1. There are 12 residues in the CDR3. CDR1 is SNHLY, CDR2 FYNNEI, per germline. Trimming at V came to 5 bases and at J to 9 bases, leaving 5 bases not matched to a gene. Written as DNA, the CDR3 is TGTGCCAGCAGTACGGACAGGGCGAAAGCTTTCTTT. As protein: CASSTDRAKAFF. Supplemented by reference TRBV2 and TRBJ1-1, the full variable domain reads EPEVTQTPSHQVTQMGQEVILRCVPISNHLYFYWYRQILGQKVEFLVSFYNNEISEKSEIFDDQFSVERPDGSNFTLKIRSTKLEDSAMYFCASSTDRAKAFFGQGTRLTVV.

On this clonotype: This may be a read error: a much more frequent sequence differs by one nucleotide. The chain couples TRBV12-3 or TRBV12-4 to TRBJ2-3; TRBD2 is a possible D gene (6 bases). CDR3 length equals 11 residues. This CDR3 is CASSSGDAQYF. For the CDR3, the DNA is TGTGCCAGCAGCTCGGGAGATGCGCAGTATTTT.

This clonotype has a count of ten or more. The chain recombines TRBV21-1 with TRBJ1-4. TRBV21-1 constitutes a pseudogene. This CDR3 region has 14 residues. The CDR3 is CASSKRKRNEKLFF. CDR3 DNA: TGTGCCAGCAGCAAAAGGAAAAGGAATGAAAAACTGTTTTTT.

This clonotype was seen ten or more times. V gene TRBV4-3 combines with J gene TRBJ2-7, with D tentatively TRBD2 (7 bases). V gave up 4 bases and J gave up 2 bases, with 18 bases separating them. The CDR3 is 16 amino acids. Germline CDR1 and CDR2: LGHNA and YSLEER. The CDR3 loop reads CASSPLPGGLTYEQYF. CDR3 coding DNA: TGCGCCAGCAGCCCTCTCCCGGGGGGCCTTACCTACGAGCAGTACTTC.

This clonotype came up many times. This chain uses TRBV24-1 with TRBJ2-2, with TRBD2 as a possible D gene (7 bases). The CDR3 is made up of 14 amino acids. V gave up 12 bases and J gave up 5 bases, with 18 bases separating them. Germline assignment: CDR1 KGHDR and CDR2 SFDVKD. The CDR3 region has the DNA TGTGCCTTCGGGGGGCCCCAGAAGACCGGGGAGCTGTTTTTT. It codes for CAFGGPQKTGELFF.

This clonotype came up many times. The rearrangement uses TRBV4-3 and TRBJ2-5; tentatively, D is TRBD2 (5 bases). The CDR3 totals 15 residues. The germline V gene has CDR1 LGHNA and CDR2 YSLEER. Trimming left V 3 bases short and J 2 bases short, with 13 bases between. CDR3 nucleotides: TGCGCCAGCAGCCAGGGCACTACGGGGCAAGAGACCCAGTACTTC. This translates into CASSQGTTGQETQYF.

V gene TRBV6-1 combines with J gene TRBJ1-1; D not certain. CDR1 is MNHNS, CDR2 SASEGT, per germline. Trimming took 6 bases from V and 1 from J, leaving 18 bases between them. The CDR3 length is 16 residues. The CDR3 region has the DNA TGTGCCAGCAGCGAATCTTTACAGAGGTGGAACACTGAAGCTTTCTTT. This gives the protein CASSESLQRWNTEAFF.

This clonotype came up many times. This sequence joins TRBV20-1 and TRBJ2-5; no reliable D call. V was pared by 2 bases and J by 5 bases, with 18 bases between. The CDR3 contains 15 residues. Germline CDR1 is DFQATT and CDR2 is SNEGSKA (reference sequence). CDR3 nucleotide sequence: TGCAGTGCTAGAAGCCTGGGCCTTGAAGGGGAGACCCAGTACTTC. Its protein product is CSARSLGLEGETQYF.